This is a list of T cell receptor beta chains from one sample in a study of beta chain features in type 1 diabetes. TCRdb keeps only in-frame clones here, not all; method: immunoSEQ multiplex PCR. The profile shows around 180,000 clones, approximately 7.8% of them singletons. The sample was central memory CD4+ T cells from blood. The receptors originated from a woman aged 40 to 50 with type 1 diabetes. The CDR3 runs from the conserved cysteine through the conserved F or W. Each record gives: J gene, V gene, CDR3 protein.

j_gene: TRBJ1-1
v_gene: TRBV7-3
CDR3aa: CASSLNGLSTEAFF

j_gene: TRBJ1-6
v_gene: TRBV27
CDR3aa: CASRSYRLGSPLHF

j_gene: TRBJ2-3
v_gene: TRBV27
CDR3aa: CASSLRGNRADTQYF

j_gene: TRBJ1-5
v_gene: TRBV28
CDR3aa: CASRERDRARQPQHF

j_gene: TRBJ1-1
v_gene: TRBV7-9
CDR3aa: CAGQGGLMNTEAFF

j_gene: TRBJ2-1
v_gene: TRBV19
CDR3aa: CASSMRGRGSYNEQFF

j_gene: TRBJ1-2
v_gene: TRBV14
CDR3aa: CASSQDLTGTGYTF

j_gene: TRBJ2-6
v_gene: TRBV15
CDR3aa: CATSGGRSGANVLTF

j_gene: TRBJ2-2
v_gene: TRBV7-3
CDR3aa: CASSSGLARGELFF

j_gene: TRBJ2-7
v_gene: TRBV28
CDR3aa: CASSLPGWNEQYF

j_gene: TRBJ2-5
v_gene: TRBV7-2
CDR3aa: CASSPMRSETQYF